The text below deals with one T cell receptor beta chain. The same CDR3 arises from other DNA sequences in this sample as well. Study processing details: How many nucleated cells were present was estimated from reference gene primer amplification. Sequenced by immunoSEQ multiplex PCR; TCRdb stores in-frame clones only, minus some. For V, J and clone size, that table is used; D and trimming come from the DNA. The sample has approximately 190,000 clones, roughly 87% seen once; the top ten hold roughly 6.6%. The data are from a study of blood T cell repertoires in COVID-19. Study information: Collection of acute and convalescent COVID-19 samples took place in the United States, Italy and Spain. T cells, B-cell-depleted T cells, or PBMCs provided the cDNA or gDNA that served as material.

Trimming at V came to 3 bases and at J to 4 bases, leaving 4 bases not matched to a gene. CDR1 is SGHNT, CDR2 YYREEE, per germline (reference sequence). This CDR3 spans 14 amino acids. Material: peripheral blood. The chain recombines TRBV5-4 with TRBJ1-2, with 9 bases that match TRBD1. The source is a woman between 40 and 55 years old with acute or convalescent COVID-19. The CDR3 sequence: CASSSQGAGYGYTF. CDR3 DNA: TGTGCCAGCAGCTCACAGGGGGCTGGCTATGGCTACACCTTC.